A selection of T cell receptor beta chains follows, all from one sample in a study of blood T cells in healthy people across ages. TCRdb analysed the 5' RACE reads with MiXCR anew, one entry per CDR3 protein. This table holds hundreds of thousands of distinct CDR3 sequences, about 21% found once. What was sequenced was blood. Receptors were obtained from a man in his 70s in good health. CDR3s include the opening cysteine and the closing phenylalanine or tryptophan. D genes are given only for firm matches. Clone sizes are given selectively: once, few, many, or a class where the clone is expanded.

V	J	D	size	DNA	CDR3
TRBV7-3	TRBJ2-1	NA	few	TGTGCCAGCAGCTTAACAGGGTTAACCGATGAGCAGTTCTTC	CASSLTGLTDEQFF
TRBV18	TRBJ2-5	TRBD1	NA	TGTGCCAGCTCACCACGGACAGGGGAGCTTGGAGAGACCCAGTACTTC	CASSPRTGELGETQYF
TRBV27	TRBJ2-7	TRBD1	many	TGTGCCAGCAGTTTAAGGACAGGGGGGGCCTACGAGCAGTACTTC	CASSLRTGGAYEQYF
TRBV20-1	TRBJ2-7	TRBD2	few	TGCAGTGCTAGAGTGGGTAGCGGGAACTACGAGCAGTACTTC	CSARVGSGNYEQYF
TRBV4-3	TRBJ1-4	NA	NA	TGCGCCAGCAGCCAAGATTTTACCCAGGGGAATGAAAAACTGTTTTTT	CASSQDFTQGNEKLFF
TRBV6-2/TRBV6-3	TRBJ2-2	NA	many	TGTGCCAGCAGTTCGCCCGGGGAGCTGTTTTTT	CASSSPGELFF
TRBV20-1	TRBJ2-1	TRBD2	few	TGCAGTGCTAGAAAGACTAGCGGCTACAATGAGCAGTTCTTC	CSARKTSGYNEQFF
TRBV9	TRBJ2-3	TRBD2	many	TGTGCCAGCAGCGTTCGTTGGACTAGCGGGCGGACTAGCACAGATACGCAGTATTTT	CASSVRWTSGRTSTDTQYF
TRBV7-2	TRBJ2-3	NA	NA	TGTGCCAGCAGCCCCCTTCGGACGGGGGATGATACGCAGTATTTT	CASSPLRTGDDTQYF
TRBV29-1	TRBJ1-1	NA	many	TGCAGCGCCCGACAGAACCTAGGGGACACTGAAGCTTTCTTT	CSARQNLGDTEAFF
TRBV7-9	TRBJ2-7	TRBD2	NA	TGTGCCAGCAGCTTAACTAGCGGGAGAGACTACGAGCAGTACTTC	CASSLTSGRDYEQYF
TRBV2	TRBJ2-5	TRBD2	few	TGTGCCAGCAGTGACAGCGGGAGGGGAATGACCCAGTACTTC	CASSDSGRGMTQYF
TRBV9	TRBJ2-1	NA	once	TGTGCCAGCAGCGTAGACAGCGAGGAGCAGTTCTTC	CASSVDSEEQFF
TRBV24-1	TRBJ2-3	NA	few	TGTGCCACCAGTGATCGCGCATCGGGTAGCGAGAGTACAGATACGCAGTATTTT	CATSDRASGSESTDTQYF
TRBV10-3	TRBJ2-5	TRBD2	many	TGTGCCTCGGGACTAGCGGGAGGCTCTCAGTACTTC	CASGLAGGSQYF
TRBV5-4	TRBJ2-3	TRBD2	NA	TGTGCCAGCAGGGGACTATCGATGCCCACAGATACGCAGTATTTT	CASRGLSMPTDTQYF
TRBV5-1	TRBJ2-1	NA	many	TGCGCCAGCAGCCAACAGGGTTACAATGAGCAGTTCTTC	CASSQQGYNEQFF
TRBV7-2	TRBJ1-2	NA	NA	TGTGCCAGCAGCACCTATAACTATGGCTACACCTTC	CASSTYNYGYTF
TRBV20-1	TRBJ2-7	TRBD2	NA	TGCAGTGCACCTAGAGCTAGCGGGAGAGCCTACGAGCAGTACTTC	CSAPRASGRAYEQYF
TRBV19	TRBJ2-1	TRBD2	NA	TGTGCCAGTAGTATGCTAGCGGGATACGAGCAGTTCTTC	CASSMLAGYEQFF
TRBV7-3	TRBJ2-2	NA	NA	TGTGCCAGCAGCACTGGGGGTAGCGCCGGGGAGCTGTTTTTT	CASSTGGSAGELFF
TRBV7-9	TRBJ2-1	NA	many	TGTGCCAGCAGCTTGGGTCAGGGGAAAAATGAGCAGTTCTTC	CASSLGQGKNEQFF
TRBV9	TRBJ2-3	NA	once	TGTGCCAGCAGCACCTCTGGCGGGCCCTCGGCTGGCCTGAGCACAGATACGCAGTATTTT	CASSTSGGPSAGLSTDTQYF
TRBV6-5	TRBJ1-2	TRBD1	NA	TGTGCCAGCACCGAGACAGGGTTCTATGGCTACACCTTC	CASTETGFYGYTF
TRBV20-1	TRBJ2-5	NA	many	TGCAGTGCTCGGTTGACTGGCCAAGAGACCCAGTACTTC	CSARLTGQETQYF
TRBV5-1	TRBJ1-4	NA	NA	TGCGCCAGCAGCCCGGACGGAATTAATGAAAAACTGTTTTTT	CASSPDGINEKLFF
TRBV6-1	TRBJ2-5	NA	NA	TGTGCCAGCAGTGAATTTCGGGGTCTAGCCGAAGAGACCCAGTACTTC	CASSEFRGLAEETQYF
TRBV25-1	TRBJ1-1	NA	NA	TGTGCCAGCACCGCCGGGCCTAGCACTGAAGCTTTCTTT	CASTAGPSTEAFF
TRBV7-9	TRBJ1-1	NA	few	TGTGCCAGCAGCAATAAGGGGGGCACTGAAGCTTTCTTT	CASSNKGGTEAFF
TRBV20-1	TRBJ2-3	NA	NA	TGCAGTGCTAGAGATGTAGCGCAGCCCCTAAGCACAGATACGCAGTATTTT	CSARDVAQPLSTDTQYF
TRBV29-1	TRBJ2-7	TRBD2	many	TGCAGCGTTGACGCGGAGTCTAGCGGGCTCTACGAGCAGTACTTC	CSVDAESSGLYEQYF
TRBV20-1	TRBJ1-2	NA	NA	TGCAGTGCTAGACAGCCAACTAACTATGGCTACACCTTC	CSARQPTNYGYTF
TRBV11-2	TRBJ2-5	NA	few	TGTGCCAGCAGCTTAACCACCGAGTATGAGACCCAGTACTTC	CASSLTTEYETQYF
TRBV11-2	TRBJ2-5	TRBD2	few	TGTGCCAGCAGTTCTACTAGCGGGAGCTCCCACTTC	CASSSTSGSSHF
TRBV5-1	TRBJ2-1	NA	NA	TGCGCCAGCAGACCAACCACTCAGAGCTCCTACAATGAGCAGTTCTTC	CASRPTTQSSYNEQFF
TRBV12-3/TRBV12-4	TRBJ1-4	TRBD1	NA	TGTGCCAGCAGCCCCAGGGGGAATGATGAAAAACTGTTTTTT	CASSPRGNDEKLFF
TRBV3-1	TRBJ2-5	TRBD2	few	TGTGCCAGCAGCCAAAAACTAGCGGGAGGACAAGAGACCCAGTACTTC	CASSQKLAGGQETQYF
TRBV11-3	TRBJ2-4	NA	few	TGTGCCAGCAGCTTAGGTACCCGAACTATGGCCAAAAACATTCAGTACTTC	CASSLGTRTMAKNIQYF
TRBV5-5	TRBJ2-3	TRBD2	NA	TGTGCCAGCAGCTTGGCTACGAGCGGGGGTACAGATACGCAGTATTTT	CASSLATSGGTDTQYF
TRBV29-1	TRBJ1-2	TRBD1	many	TGCAGCGTTGGAGGACAGGGGACCTATGGCTACACCTTC	CSVGGQGTYGYTF
TRBV6-5	TRBJ2-2	NA	NA	TGTGCCAGCAGTTACTCGGGTCGTCCCGGGGAGCTGTTTTTT	CASSYSGRPGELFF
TRBV7-9	TRBJ1-2	TRBD1	NA	TGTGCCAGCAGCTCGCACTATACAGGGGAGCATGGCTACACCTTC	CASSSHYTGEHGYTF
TRBV5-6	TRBJ2-3	NA	NA	TGTGCTAGCAGCTTGGTGGGCCAGGGTCGGGGCGATACGCAGTATTTT	CASSLVGQGRGDTQYF
TRBV1	TRBJ2-5	NA	NA	TGCACCAGCAGCCAAGAGGGACTTACATTC	CTSSQEGLTF
TRBV6-1	TRBJ1-4	NA	few	TGTGCCAGCAGAGAACAAGAAAAACTGTTTTTT	CASREQEKLFF
TRBV19	TRBJ1-3	NA	few	TGTGCCAGTACGGGCTCTGGGAGCTCTGGAAACACCATATATTTT	CASTGSGSSGNTIYF
TRBV12-3/TRBV12-4	TRBJ2-1	TRBD2	NA	TGTGCCAGCAGAGGCGTCGGGGTAGCGGGAGGTCTGGGCTACAATGAGCAGTTCTTC	CASRGVGVAGGLGYNEQFF